Listed below are T cell receptor beta chains from one sample, sequenced in a study of identical twins. TCRdb reanalysed the 5' RACE reads using MiXCR and keeps one entry per CDR3 protein. The profile shows about 470,000 distinct CDR3 sequences, about 24% of them singletons. This same sample was also taken into another study, of T cells expressing NK-cell markers.

The sample comprised CD4+ T cells sorted from blood. Receptors were obtained from a woman aged 18 to 35 in good health. The CDR3 runs from the conserved cysteine through the conserved F or W. The D gene is left open where the match is weak. Rows give clone size only sometimes, using once, few, many, or a class for an expanded clone.

j_call v_call d_call clone_size cdr3_aa cdr3_nt
TRBJ2-7 TRBV12-3/TRBV12-4 - many CASSLRPYEQYF TGTGCCAGCAGTTTACGTCCCTACGAGCAGTACTTC
TRBJ2-7 TRBV7-2 - few CASSFLRDSYEQYF TGTGCCAGCAGCTTCTTGCGGGACTCCTACGAGCAGTACTTC
TRBJ2-5 TRBV7-6 - many CASSPTKETQYF TGTGCCAGCAGCCCAACTAAAGAGACCCAGTACTTC
TRBJ2-3 TRBV5-1 TRBD1 - CASSRGQGVSDTQYF TGCGCCAGCAGCCGAGGACAGGGGGTGTCAGATACGCAGTATTTT
TRBJ1-5 TRBV24-1 TRBD1 - CATSDRTGRPQHF TGTGCCACCAGTGACCGGACAGGGAGGCCCCAGCATTTT
TRBJ2-1 TRBV13 TRBD2 - CASSPSTPGLAGYNEQFF TGTGCCAGCAGCCCAAGTACCCCGGGACTAGCGGGTTACAATGAGCAGTTCTTC
TRBJ2-7 TRBV3-1 - - CATSRASGEQYF TGTGCCACCTCGAGGGCATCGGGCGAGCAGTACTTC
TRBJ2-1 TRBV4-3 TRBD2 few CASSQPGTSEYNEQFF TGCGCCAGCAGCCAACCCGGGACTAGCGAATACAATGAGCAGTTCTTC
TRBJ2-7 TRBV9 - - CASSYRDQLYEQYF TGTGCCAGCAGCTACCGGGACCAACTCTACGAGCAGTACTTC
TRBJ1-5 TRBV7-9 - few CASSPVLAQPQHF TGTGCCAGCAGCCCCGTGCTGGCTCAGCCCCAGCATTTT
TRBJ1-5 TRBV6-5 - - CASSSGARNQPQHF TGTGCCAGCAGTTCAGGGGCGAGGAATCAGCCCCAGCATTTT
TRBJ1-2 TRBV9 - - CASSVESRGNGYTF TGTGCCAGCAGCGTAGAGAGTAGGGGGAACGGCTACACCTTC
TRBJ1-3 TRBV10-3 - - CAITRGPGNTIYF TGTGCCATCACCAGGGGACCTGGAAACACCATATATTTT
TRBJ2-5 TRBV7-9 - few CASSLGGTGTMKETQYF TGTGCCAGCAGCCTGGGGGGCACCGGGACTATGAAAGAGACCCAGTACTTC
TRBJ2-7 TRBV10-3 - - CAISEKAYEQYF TGTGCCATCAGTGAGAAAGCCTACGAGCAGTACTTC
TRBJ2-7 TRBV10-2 TRBD2 - CASSLLAGGPFSSYEQYF TGCGCCAGCAGTCTACTAGCGGGAGGCCCCTTCAGCTCCTACGAGCAGTACTTC
TRBJ2-5 TRBV27 - - CASSRNPGAETQYF TGTGCCAGCAGCAGAAACCCAGGGGCAGAGACCCAGTACTTC
TRBJ1-1 TRBV5-1 - - CASSLFIGQTEAFF TGCGCCAGCAGCTTGTTCATAGGGCAAACTGAAGCTTTCTTT
TRBJ2-1 TRBV30 TRBD2 few CAWLAGGSNEQFF TGTGCCTGGCTAGCGGGAGGTTCCAATGAGCAGTTCTTC
TRBJ1-1 TRBV14 - - CASSQGPRRNTEAFF TGTGCCAGCAGCCAAGGTCCGAGGAGGAACACTGAAGCTTTCTTT
TRBJ2-1 TRBV9 - few CASSPGPPYNEQFF TGTGCCAGCAGCCCCGGGCCACCCTACAATGAGCAGTTCTTC